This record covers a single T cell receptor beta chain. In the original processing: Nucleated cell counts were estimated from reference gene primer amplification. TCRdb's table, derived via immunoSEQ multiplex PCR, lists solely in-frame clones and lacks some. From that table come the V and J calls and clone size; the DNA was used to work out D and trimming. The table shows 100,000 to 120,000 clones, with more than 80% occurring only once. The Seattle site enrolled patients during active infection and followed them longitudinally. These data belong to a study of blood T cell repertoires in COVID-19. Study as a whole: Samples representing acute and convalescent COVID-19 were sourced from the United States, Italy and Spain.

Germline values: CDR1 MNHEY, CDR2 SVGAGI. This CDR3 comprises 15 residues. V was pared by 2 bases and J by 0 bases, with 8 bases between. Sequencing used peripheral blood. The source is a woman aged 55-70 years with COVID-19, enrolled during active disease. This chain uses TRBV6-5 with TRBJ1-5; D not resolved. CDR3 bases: TGTGCCAGCAGTTACGTGGCAGATAGCAATCAGCCCCAGCATTTT. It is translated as CASSYVADSNQPQHF.